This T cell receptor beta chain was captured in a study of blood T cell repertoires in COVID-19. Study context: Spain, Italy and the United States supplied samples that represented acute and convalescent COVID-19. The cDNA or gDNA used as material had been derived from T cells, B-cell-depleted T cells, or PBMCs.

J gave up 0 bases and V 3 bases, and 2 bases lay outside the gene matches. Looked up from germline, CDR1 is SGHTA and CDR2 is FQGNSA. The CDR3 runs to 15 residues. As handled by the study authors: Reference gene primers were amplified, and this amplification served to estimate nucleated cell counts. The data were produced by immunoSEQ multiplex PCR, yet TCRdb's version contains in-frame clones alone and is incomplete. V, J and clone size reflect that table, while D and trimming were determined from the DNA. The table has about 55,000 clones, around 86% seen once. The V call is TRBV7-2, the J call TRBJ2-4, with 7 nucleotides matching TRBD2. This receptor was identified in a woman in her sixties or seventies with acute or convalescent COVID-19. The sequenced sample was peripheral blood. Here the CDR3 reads CASSFGGGAKNIQYF. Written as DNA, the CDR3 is TGTGCCAGCAGCTTTGGCGGGGGAGCCAAAAACATTCAGTACTTC. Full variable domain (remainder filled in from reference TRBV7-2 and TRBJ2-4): GAGVSQSPSNKVTEKGKDVELRCDPISGHTALYWYRQSLGQGLEFLIYFQGNSAPDKSGLPSDRFSAERTGGSVSTLTIQRTQQEDSAVYLCASSFGGGAKNIQYFGAGTRLSVL.